This is a list of T cell receptor beta chains from one sample in a study of CD4 T cells in relation to SARS-CoV-2 and coronaviruses. These receptors are not linked to any known antigen. The data were produced by immunoSEQ multiplex PCR, yet TCRdb's version contains in-frame clones alone and is incomplete. The sample has fewer than 20,000 clones, nearly 75% seen once; the top ten hold approximately 28%. The specimen was CD4+ T cells from PBMCs, cultured in vitro. The receptors were gathered from a human donor in good health. CDR3s include the opening cysteine and the closing phenylalanine or tryptophan. The order of the fields is J gene, D gene, clone size, V gene, CDR3 DNA, CDR3 protein. D genes are given only for firm matches. The size entry is marked missing in some rows and otherwise reads once, few, many or a size class.

>TRBJ2-1|-|-|TRBV10-1
TGCGCCAGCAGTGAGGGGACTCGTCCCTACAATGAGCAGTTCTTC
CASSEGTRPYNEQFF
>TRBJ2-5|-|few|TRBV2
TGTGCCAGCAGGAAACAAGAGACCCAGTACTTC
CASRKQETQYF
>TRBJ1-2|-|-|TRBV14
TGTGCCAGCAGCCAGATTGGCACCATCTATGGCTACACCTTC
CASSQIGTIYGYTF
>TRBJ1-2|-|-|TRBV5-4
TGTGCCAGCAGCTTGTGGACAGCAAAAACCCCTAACTATGGCTACACCTTC
CASSLWTAKTPNYGYTF
>TRBJ2-7|-|-|TRBV4-1
TGCGCCAGCAGCCAAGGAGGGGCATTTAACTCCTACGAGCAGTACTTC
CASSQGGAFNSYEQYF
>TRBJ1-4|TRBD1|-|TRBV5-1
TGCGCCAGCAGCTTGGCCCAGGGGGCTGGCGAAAAACTGTTTTTT
CASSLAQGAGEKLFF
>TRBJ2-7|-|-|TRBV2
TGTGCCAGCAGTGAATCCCAGTTCAGGAGGGTTTCCTACGAGCAGTACTTC
CASSESQFRRVSYEQYF
>TRBJ2-5|-|once|TRBV29-1
TGCAGCGTCGAAAGACTAGTTCGAGAGACCCAGTACTTC
CSVERLVRETQYF
>TRBJ2-7|-|-|TRBV21-1
TGTGCCAGCAGCAAACGGGTAATTGAGGGACCCTCCTACGAGCAGTACTTC
CASSKRVIEGPSYEQYF
>TRBJ1-5|-|-|TRBV30
TGTGCCTGGAGTGGAGGGGCCGGGGGATCCCAGCATTTT
CAWSGGAGGSQHF
>TRBJ2-5|TRBD2|-|TRBV30
TGTGCCTGGAGACACAATCAGGTAGCGGGCCAAGAGACCCAGTACTTC
CAWRHNQVAGQETQYF
>TRBJ1-3|-|once|TRBV18
TGTGCCAGCTCACCGTCGGCGTCAGCTGGAAACACCATATATTTT
CASSPSASAGNTIYF
>TRBJ1-2|-|-|TRBV2
TGTGCCAGCAGTGAAGAAGGGCAGGGACATGGCTACACCTTC
CASSEEGQGHGYTF
>TRBJ2-5|TRBD2|-|TRBV24-1
TGTGCCACCAGTGAGGGCGGGAGGGCCGAGGAGACCCAGTACTTC
CATSEGGRAEETQYF
>TRBJ1-2|-|-|TRBV6-2/TRBV6-3
TGTGCCAGCAGTTACGCCCTGTTCTATGGCTACACCTTC
CASSYALFYGYTF
>TRBJ2-3|-|-|TRBV6-2/TRBV6-3
TGTGCCAGCAGTTACCCCCTTGGTCGGACAAGGGGCACAGATACGCAGTATTTT
CASSYPLGRTRGTDTQYF
>TRBJ2-7|TRBD1|-|TRBV15
TGTGCCACCAGCACAACGGACAGGGGGCTCTACGAGCAGTACTTC
CATSTTDRGLYEQYF